This T cell receptor beta chain appears in the sequencing data of a study of human T cells and chemical hapten exposure. Turning to the study itself: The study lasted roughly 22 weeks, and patients were dosed weekly with diphenylcyclopropenone on the scalp throughout.

The study's library attached unique molecular identifiers to single cDNA molecules. TCRdb recomputed calls from the RACE reads with MiXCR, one row per CDR3 protein. The sample yields 50,000 to 65,000 distinct CDR3 sequences, 9.9% seen once. Specified time point: patch test 3, about 24 weeks after DPC sensitization. The sample's treatment: therapeutic diphenylcyclopropenone sensitization with weekly scalp DPC. The table lists this clonotype with a few counts. The CDR3 is 14 amino acids. The germline V and J ends were trimmed by 6 bases and 4 bases, with 14 bases remaining between them. Germline CDR1 reads SGHAT; CDR2 reads FQNNGV.

This specimen consisted of whole blood, obtained in connection with sensitization to the hapten diphenylcyclopropenone (DPC). This chain links TRBV11-2 with TRBJ2-3; D gene ambiguous. The receptor's source is a woman between 35 and 50 years old with alopecia areata. Some clones in this sample may be carry-over from other donors' samples. CDR3 residues: CASSPRPVADTQYF. In DNA form, the CDR3 reads TGTGCCAGCAGTCCACGACCGGTGGCAGATACGCAGTATTTT.